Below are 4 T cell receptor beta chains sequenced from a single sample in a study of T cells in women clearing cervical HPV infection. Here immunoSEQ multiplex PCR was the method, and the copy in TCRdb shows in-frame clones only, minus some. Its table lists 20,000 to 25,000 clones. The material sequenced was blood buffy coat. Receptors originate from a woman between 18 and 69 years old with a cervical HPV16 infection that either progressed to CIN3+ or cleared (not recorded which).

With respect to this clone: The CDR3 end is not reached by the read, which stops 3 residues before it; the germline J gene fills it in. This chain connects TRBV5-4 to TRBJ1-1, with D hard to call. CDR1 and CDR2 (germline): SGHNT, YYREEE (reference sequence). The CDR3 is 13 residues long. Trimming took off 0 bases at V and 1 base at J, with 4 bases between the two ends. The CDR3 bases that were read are TGTGCCAGCAGCTTGGAGCCGAACACTGAA. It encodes CASSLEPNTE. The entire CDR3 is CASSLEPNTEAFF. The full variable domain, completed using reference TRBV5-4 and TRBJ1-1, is ETGVTQSPTHLIKTRGQQVTLRCSSQSGHNTVSWYQQALGQGPQFIFQYYREEENGRGNFPPRFSGLQFPNYSSELNVNALELDDSALYLCASSLEPNTEAFFGQGTRLTVV.

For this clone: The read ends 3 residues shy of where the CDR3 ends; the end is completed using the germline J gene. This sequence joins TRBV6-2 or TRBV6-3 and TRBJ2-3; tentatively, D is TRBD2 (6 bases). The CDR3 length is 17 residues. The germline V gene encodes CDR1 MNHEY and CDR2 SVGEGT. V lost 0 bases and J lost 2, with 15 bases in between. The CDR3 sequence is CASSYSISGGSTDTQYF. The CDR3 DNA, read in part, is TGTGCCAGCAGTTACTCGATCAGCGGAGGGTCCACAGATACG.

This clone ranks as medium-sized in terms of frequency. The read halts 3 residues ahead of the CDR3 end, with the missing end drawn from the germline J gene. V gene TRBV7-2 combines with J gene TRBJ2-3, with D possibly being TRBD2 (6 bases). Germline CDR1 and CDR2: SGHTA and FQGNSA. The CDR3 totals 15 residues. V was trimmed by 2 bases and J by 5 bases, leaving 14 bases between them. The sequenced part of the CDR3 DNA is TGTGCCAGCAGCTTATCGGGGAGGTCGGGAGATACG. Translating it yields CASSLSGRSGDT. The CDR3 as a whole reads CASSLSGRSGDTQYF.

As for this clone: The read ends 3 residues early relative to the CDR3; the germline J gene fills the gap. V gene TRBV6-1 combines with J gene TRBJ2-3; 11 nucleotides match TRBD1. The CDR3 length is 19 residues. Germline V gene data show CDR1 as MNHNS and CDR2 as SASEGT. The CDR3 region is CASSERARGQGGSNQPQYF. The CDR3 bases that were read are TGTGCCAGCAGTGAACGAGCTAGGGGACAGGGGGGCAGCAATCAGCCG.